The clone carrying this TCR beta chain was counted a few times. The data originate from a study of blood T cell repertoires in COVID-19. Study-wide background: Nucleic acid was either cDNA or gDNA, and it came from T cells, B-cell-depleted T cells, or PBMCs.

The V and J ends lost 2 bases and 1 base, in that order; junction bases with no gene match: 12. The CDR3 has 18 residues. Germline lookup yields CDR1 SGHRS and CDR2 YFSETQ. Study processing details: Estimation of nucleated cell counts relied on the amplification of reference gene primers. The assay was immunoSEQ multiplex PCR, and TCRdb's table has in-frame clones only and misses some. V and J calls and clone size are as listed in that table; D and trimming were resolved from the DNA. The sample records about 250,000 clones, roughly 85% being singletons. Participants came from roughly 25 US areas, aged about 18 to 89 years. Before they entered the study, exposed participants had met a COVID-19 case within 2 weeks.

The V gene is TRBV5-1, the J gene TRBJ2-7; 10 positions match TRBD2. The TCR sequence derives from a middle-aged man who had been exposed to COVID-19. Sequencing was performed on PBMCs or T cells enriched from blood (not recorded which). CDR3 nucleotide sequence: TGCGCCAGCAGCTTCAGGGCCCCTACTAGCGGGAAATCCTACGAGCAGTACTTC. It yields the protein CASSFRAPTSGKSYEQYF.